The 25 T cell receptor beta chains reported below all come from one sample, sequenced in a study of shared clonotypes between healthy human individuals. This table comes from immunoSEQ multiplex PCR, and its TCRdb copy is limited to in-frame clones, with some not included. The table records some 580,000 clones, roughly 98% of them present only once. CD45RO-negative, CCR7-selected cells formed the naive CD8 fraction, which excluded terminally differentiated effector memory CD45RA+ cells. The specimen was naive CD8+ T cells sorted from blood. These receptors were obtained from a man aged 30-40 years in good health.

The chain has TRBV27 and TRBJ2-3; D is uncertain. Deletions cut 3 bases from V and 0 bases from J, with 10 bases between. The CDR3 runs 15 residues. In germline, CDR1 is MNHEY, CDR2 SMNVEV (reference sequence). The CDR3 nucleotides are TGTGCCAGCAGTTTTCGACTGGATAGCACAGATACGCAGTATTTT. Protein product: CASSFRLDSTDTQYF.

The chain uses TRBV2 and TRBJ2-1; 9 bases are shared with TRBD2. After removal of 9 bases from V and 7 bases from J, the junction contained 13 bases not matched to a gene. The CDR3 extends over 15 amino acids. CDR1 and CDR2 from the germline V gene are SNHLY and FYNNEI. Here the CDR3 reads CARSGLAGSANEQFF. In DNA form, the CDR3 reads TGTGCCAGGTCGGGGCTAGCGGGATCAGCGAATGAGCAGTTCTTC.

The chain couples TRBV7-2 to TRBJ2-7; 7 bases map to TRBD2. Germline assignment: CDR1 SGHTA and CDR2 FQGNSA. J gave up 6 bases and V 5 bases, and 10 bases lay outside the gene matches. The CDR3 is 14 residues long. The CDR3 loop is CASSPGLGTTEQYF. DNA of the CDR3: TGTGCCAGCAGCCCTGGCTTAGGGACTACCGAGCAGTACTTC.

This chain's CDR3 is CASSLANNQPQHF. In DNA form, the CDR3 reads TGTGCCAGCAGCTTAGCGAACAATCAGCCCCAGCATTTT. The V gene is TRBV7-9, the J gene TRBJ1-5; D is undetermined. The V and J ends lost 0 bases and 3 bases respectively, with 3 bases between them. Germline V gene data show CDR1 as SEHNR and CDR2 as FQNEAQ (reference sequence). The CDR3 runs to 13 residues.

J is TRBJ2-7 and V is TRBV27, with 8 bases aligning to TRBD1. The V segment lost 6 bases and the J segment 6 bases; nucleotides outside the gene matches: 4. From germline, CDR1 is MNHEY and CDR2 SMNVEV (reference sequence). The length of the CDR3 is 12 residues. CDR3 nucleotide sequence: TGTGCCAGCAGCGAGGACAGGGCCGAGCAGTACTTC. Translated, it gives CASSEDRAEQYF.

The genes are TRBV6-5 and TRBJ1-5; D not resolved. Germline loops: CDR1 MNHEY, CDR2 SVGAGI. V was cut by 5 bases and J by 1 base, with 9 bases left in between. CDR3 size: 14 residues. The CDR3 region is CASSTRESNQPQHF. CDR3 bases: TGTGCCAGCAGTACCCGCGAAAGCAATCAGCCCCAGCATTTT.

J is TRBJ2-7 and V is TRBV29-1, with D perhaps TRBD1 or TRBD2 (6 bases each). The CDR3 totals 12 residues. Germline assignment: CDR1 SQVTM and CDR2 ANQGSEA. V was cut by 7 bases and J by 0 bases, with 10 bases left in between. Here the CDR3 reads CSARGLSYEQYF. Written as DNA, the CDR3 is TGCAGCGCCCGGGGGCTCTCCTACGAGCAGTACTTC.

The J gene is TRBJ2-1, the V gene TRBV5-1, with 7 bases aligning to TRBD2. The V segment lost 0 bases and the J segment 7 bases; nucleotides outside the gene matches: 10. Germline values: CDR1 SGHRS, CDR2 YFSETQ. The CDR3 runs to 16 residues. CDR3 nucleotides: TGCGCCAGCAGCTTGGGGCTAGCGGATTATAGTAATGAGCAGTTCTTC. It is translated as CASSLGLADYSNEQFF.

The V gene is TRBV10-2, the J gene TRBJ2-7; D unclear. The V end was cut by 0 bases, the J end by 3 bases, with 12 bases between. CDR3 length equals 15 residues. Germline V lookup: CDR1 WSHSY, CDR2 SAAADI. The CDR3 DNA reads as TGCGCCAGCAGTGAGTCGTTGGTGGTAAACTACGAGCAGTACTTC. Translation: CASSESLVVNYEQYF.

Notes on this clone: The junction differs from germline at one of its ends, possibly a read error. The rearrangement uses TRBV10-2 and TRBJ2-7; 14 bases agree with TRBD2. From germline, CDR1 is WSHSY and CDR2 SAAADI. There are 16 residues in the CDR3. The DNA for the CDR3 is TGCGCCTGCAGTGAAGGTCGGACTAGCGGGAGGTACGAGCAGTACTTC. Protein sequence: CACSEGRTSGRYEQYF.

The chain recombines TRBV6-5 with TRBJ2-1; TRBD2 matches at 11 bases. The CDR3 is 14 residues long. The V and J ends lost 6 bases and 3 bases, in that order; junction bases with no gene match: 1. Germline V CDR1 and CDR2: MNHEY, SVGAGI. CDR3: CASSGTSGYNEQFF. As DNA, the CDR3 is TGTGCCAGCAGCGGGACTAGCGGCTACAATGAGCAGTTCTTC.

The chain couples TRBV7-9 to TRBJ2-1, with D possibly matching TRBD1 (6 bases). V was trimmed by 3 bases and J by 5 bases, leaving 20 bases between them. CDR3 length: 17 residues. The germline CDR1 and CDR2 sequences are SEHNR and FQNEAQ (reference sequence). Written as DNA, the CDR3 is TGTGCCAGCAGCTTTGGGCCAGGGGAAAAGAACAACAATGAGCAGTTCTTC. Translating gives CASSFGPGEKNNNEQFF.

The V gene is TRBV7-3, the J gene TRBJ2-7; possibly TRBD1 for D (6 bases). Germline CDR1 reads SGHTA; CDR2 reads FQGTGA. This CDR3 has 13 amino acids. Trimming cost V 4 bases and J 0 bases, with 7 bases left between them. CDR3 region: CASSWTDSYEQYF. The CDR3 DNA sequence: TGTGCCAGCAGCTGGACAGACTCCTACGAGCAGTACTTC.

The J gene is TRBJ2-1, the V gene TRBV14; 7 positions agree with TRBD2. V lost 1 base to trimming and J lost 3 bases; unmatched junction nucleotides: 6. The CDR3 has 16 residues. Germline V gene sequence: CDR1 SGHDN, CDR2 FVKESK. For the CDR3, the DNA is TGTGCCAGCAGCCAAGTCGGACTAGTGAACTACAATGAGCAGTTCTTC. It translates to CASSQVGLVNYNEQFF.

The chain recombines TRBV6-5 with TRBJ2-7; TRBD1 is a possible D gene (5 bases). The length of the CDR3 is 16 residues. Per germline, CDR1 MNHEY and CDR2 SVGAGI. Trimming shortened V by 2 bases and J by 4 bases, and 18 bases separated the two germline ends. DNA of the CDR3: TGTGCCAGCAGTTACCGGCCTATGGACACCTCTTACGAGCAGTACTTC. Amino acid sequence: CASSYRPMDTSYEQYF.

The chain carries TRBV11-2 and TRBJ1-1, with TRBD1 identical over 8 bases. The CDR3 sequence is 16 residues long. Per the germline V gene, CDR1 is SGHAT and CDR2 is FQNNGV. J was trimmed by 0 bases and V by 5 bases; bases with no gene match: 8. The CDR3 coding sequence is TGTGCCAGCAGCCCACCCCCGACAGGGGTGAACACTGAAGCTTTCTTT. This codes for CASSPPPTGVNTEAFF.

Written as DNA, the CDR3 is TGCGCCAGCAGCCCACGGACTAGCCTAAGCCCGTACTTC. Its translation: CASSPRTSLSPYF. The rearrangement joins TRBV4-1 to TRBJ2-7; TRBD2 agrees at 8 bases. Germline V gene lookup returns CDR1 MGHRA and CDR2 YSYEKL. CDR3 length: 13 residues. V was pared by 4 bases and J by 12 bases, with 11 bases of the junction left unmatched.

The chain uses TRBV10-3 and TRBJ1-5; no definite D call. The germline gives CDR1 ENHRY, CDR2 SYGVKD. Deletions cut 0 bases from V and 2 bases from J, with 8 bases between. The CDR3 covers 15 residues. CDR3 sequence: CAISESLGGNQPQHF. CDR3 nucleotide sequence: TGTGCCATCAGTGAGTCGCTAGGCGGCAATCAGCCCCAGCATTTT.

The chain carries TRBV30 and TRBJ1-2; the D is unclear. The CDR3 has 15 residues. V was trimmed by 0 bases and J by 4 bases, leaving 15 bases between them. Germline assignment: CDR1 GTSNPN and CDR2 SVGIG (reference sequence). This CDR3 reads CAWSVLGGTSYGYTF. The CDR3 DNA follows: TGTGCCTGGAGTGTACTAGGCGGAACTAGCTATGGCTACACCTTC.

This chain joins TRBV29-1 and TRBJ2-3; the D is unclear. Looked up from germline, CDR1 is SQVTM and CDR2 is ANQGSEA. The CDR3 length is 13 residues. The V end was cut by 2 bases, the J end by 2 bases, with 8 bases between. In nucleotides, the CDR3 is TGCAGCGTTGAACCCCTCCTCACAGATACGCAGTATTTT. Encoded protein: CSVEPLLTDTQYF.

The chain has TRBV7-8 and TRBJ2-1; TRBD2 is a possible D gene (5 bases). This CDR3 contains 13 residues. Germline V gene sequence: CDR1 SGHVS, CDR2 FQNEAQ. V gave up 0 bases and J gave up 6 bases, with 6 bases separating them. CDR3 amino acids: CASSLAAGNEQFF. The CDR3 DNA is TGTGCCAGCAGCTTAGCGGCGGGCAATGAGCAGTTCTTC.

The gene calls are TRBV5-1 and TRBJ1-6; D is possibly TRBD1 (5 bases). This CDR3 is built from 13 residues. Germline CDR1 SGHRS, CDR2 YFSETQ. Between the trimmed V and J ends, which lost 4 bases and 8 bases, there was a span of 10 bases. The CDR3 here is CASSLGDDSPLHF. The CDR3 DNA reads TGCGCCAGCAGCCTAGGGGACGATTCACCCCTCCACTTT. The variable domain in full, completed from reference TRBV5-1 and TRBJ1-6, reads KAGVTQTPRYLIKTRGQQVTLSCSPISGHRSVSWYQQTPGQGLQFLFEYFSETQRNKGNFPGRFSGRQFSNSRSEMNVSTLELGDSALYLCASSLGDDSPLHFGNGTRLTVT.

The chain employs TRBV15 and TRBJ2-1; D unclear. V was shortened by 0 bases and J by 0 bases, with 12 bases between the two germline ends. This CDR3 is 17 amino acids long. The germline V gene encodes CDR1 LNHNV and CDR2 YYDKDF (reference sequence). CDR3 sequence: CATSRDVGDLSYNEQFF. The CDR3 coding sequence is TGTGCCACCAGCAGAGACGTCGGAGACCTCTCCTACAATGAGCAGTTCTTC.

The rearrangement uses TRBV7-9 and TRBJ2-1, with D uncertain. This CDR3 contains 15 residues. Looked up from germline, CDR1 is SEHNR and CDR2 is FQNEAQ (reference sequence). The germline V and J ends were trimmed by 5 bases and 0 bases, with 11 bases remaining between them. DNA of the CDR3: TGTGCCAGCAGCGCCCTAGAAAGCTCCTACAATGAGCAGTTCTTC. Residues: CASSALESSYNEQFF.

The chain joins TRBV6-1 to TRBJ1-5; the D gene is possibly TRBD1 (5 bases). This CDR3 has 16 residues. The germline gives CDR1 MNHNS, CDR2 SASEGT. V was clipped by 0 bases and J by 6 bases, with 15 bases between them. The CDR3, as DNA: TGTGCCAGCAGTGAAGCCCTTGGGGGACGGGGTCAGCCCCAGCATTTT. It specifies CASSEALGGRGQPQHF.